The clone carrying this T cell receptor beta chain was detected a few times. Its antigen is currently unknown. This entry belongs to a study of beta chain features in type 1 diabetes. Researchers reported sorting CD4+ naive, central memory, regulatory and stem cell-like memory cells via CD45RO/CCR7/CD25/CD127/CD95/CD27. Findings and limits, study-wide: Compared with healthy donors, patients appeared to share more similar naive, central memory and regulatory TCRB repertoires. Insertions were fewer and deletions more numerous at VDJ junctions in type 1 diabetes patients.

Expressed TCRB transcripts were sequenced because the entire RNA isolate underwent reverse transcription. Repertoires were generated with immunoSEQ multiplex PCR, while TCRdb's copy carries only in-frame clones and drops some. The profile shows almost 350,000 clones, approximately 8.2% of them singletons. Per germline, CDR1 MDHEN and CDR2 SYDVKM. CDR3 size: 14 residues. The trim removed 4 bases at V and 7 bases at J, leaving 7 bases unmatched. The sequencing input was central memory CD4+ T cells from blood. The chain couples TRBV28 to TRBJ2-1; 7 bases map to TRBD1. This TCR was sampled from a woman aged 18 to 35 in good health. CDR3 region: CASSSGQKRNEQFF. DNA for the CDR3: TGTGCCAGCAGTTCGGGACAGAAGAGGAATGAGCAGTTCTTC.